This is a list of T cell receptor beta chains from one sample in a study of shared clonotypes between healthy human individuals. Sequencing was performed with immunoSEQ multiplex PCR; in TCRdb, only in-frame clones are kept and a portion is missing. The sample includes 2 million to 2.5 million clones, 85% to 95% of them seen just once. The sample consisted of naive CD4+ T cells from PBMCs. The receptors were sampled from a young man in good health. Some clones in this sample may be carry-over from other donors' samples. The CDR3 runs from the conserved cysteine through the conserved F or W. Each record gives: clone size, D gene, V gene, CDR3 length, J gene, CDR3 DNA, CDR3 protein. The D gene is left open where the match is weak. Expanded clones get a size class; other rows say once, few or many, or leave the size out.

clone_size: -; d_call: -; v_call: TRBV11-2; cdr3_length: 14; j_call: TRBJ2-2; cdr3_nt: TGTGCCAGCGAAGTAGGACAGTACACCGGGGAGCTGTTTTTT; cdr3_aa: CASEVGQYTGELFF
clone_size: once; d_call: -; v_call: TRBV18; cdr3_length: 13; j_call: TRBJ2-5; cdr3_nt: TGTGCCAGCTCACCACCTATCCGAGAGACCCAGTACTTC; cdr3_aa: CASSPPIRETQYF
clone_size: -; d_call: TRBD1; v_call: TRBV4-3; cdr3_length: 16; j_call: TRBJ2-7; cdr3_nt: TGCGCCAGCAGCCGCGACAGGGGGGCTTACTCCTACGAGCAGTACTTC; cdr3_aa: CASSRDRGAYSYEQYF
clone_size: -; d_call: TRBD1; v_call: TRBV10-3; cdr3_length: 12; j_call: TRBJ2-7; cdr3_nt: TGTGCCATCGGGACAGAATACTACGAGCAGTACTTC; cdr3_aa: CAIGTEYYEQYF
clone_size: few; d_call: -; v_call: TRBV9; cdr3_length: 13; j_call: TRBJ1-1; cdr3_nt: TGTGCCAGCAGCGTAGATGGAAACACTGAAGCTTTCTTT; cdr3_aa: CASSVDGNTEAFF
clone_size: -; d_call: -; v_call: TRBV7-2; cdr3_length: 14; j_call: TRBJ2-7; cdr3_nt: TGTGCCACCGGGGACCCCAGCATCCTTGGCGAGCAGTACTTC; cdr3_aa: CATGDPSILGEQYF
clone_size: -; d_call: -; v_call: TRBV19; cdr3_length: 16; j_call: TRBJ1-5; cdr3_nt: TGTGCCAGTAGTATAACTATGGGCATACCAAGTCAGCCCCAGCATTTT; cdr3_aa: CASSITMGIPSQPQHF
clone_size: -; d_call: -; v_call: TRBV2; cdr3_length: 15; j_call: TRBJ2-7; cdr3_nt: TGTGCCAGCAGTGAAGGGGGATGGCGCTCCTACGAGCAGTACTTC; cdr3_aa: CASSEGGWRSYEQYF
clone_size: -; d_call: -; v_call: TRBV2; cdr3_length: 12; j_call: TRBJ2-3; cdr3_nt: TGTGCCAGCAGTCAGTGGGCAGATACGCAGTATTTT; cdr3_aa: CASSQWADTQYF
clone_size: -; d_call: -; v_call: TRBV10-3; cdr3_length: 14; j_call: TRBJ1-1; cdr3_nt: TGTGCCATCAAACCCAGGGGATCGGACACTGAAGCTTTCTTT; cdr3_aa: CAIKPRGSDTEAFF
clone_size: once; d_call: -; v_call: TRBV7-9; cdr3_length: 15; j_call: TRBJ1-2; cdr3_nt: TGTGCCAGCAGCTCGTTCAGCCGGACTAACTATGGCTACACCTTC; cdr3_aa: CASSSFSRTNYGYTF
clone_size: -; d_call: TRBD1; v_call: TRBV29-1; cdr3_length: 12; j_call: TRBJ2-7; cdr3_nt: TGCAGCGCTGGGACAGGGTACCACGAGCAGTACTTC; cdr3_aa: CSAGTGYHEQYF
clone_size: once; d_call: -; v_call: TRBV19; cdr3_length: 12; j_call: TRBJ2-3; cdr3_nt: TGTGCCAGTAGCCCTAGCACAGATACGCAGTATTTT; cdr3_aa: CASSPSTDTQYF
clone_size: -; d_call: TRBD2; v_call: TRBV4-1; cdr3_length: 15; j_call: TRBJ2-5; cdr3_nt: TGCGCCAGCAGCCGAATAGCGGGAGGCTCTGAGACCCAGTACTTC; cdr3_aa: CASSRIAGGSETQYF
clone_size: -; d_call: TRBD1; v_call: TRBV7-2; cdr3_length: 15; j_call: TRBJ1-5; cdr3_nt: TGTGCCAGCAGCTTTGGACAGGGGGCGGGTCAGCCCCAGCATTTT; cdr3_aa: CASSFGQGAGQPQHF
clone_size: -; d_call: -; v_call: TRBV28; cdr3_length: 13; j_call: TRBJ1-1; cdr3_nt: TGTGCCAGCAGTGGGGGTGGGGGCACTGAAGCTTTCTTT; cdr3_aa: CASSGGGGTEAFF
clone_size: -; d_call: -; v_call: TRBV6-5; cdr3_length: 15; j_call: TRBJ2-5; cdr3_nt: TGTGCCAGCACCAGGCGGGGTTTGGACCAAGAGACCCAGTACTTC; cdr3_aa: CASTRRGLDQETQYF